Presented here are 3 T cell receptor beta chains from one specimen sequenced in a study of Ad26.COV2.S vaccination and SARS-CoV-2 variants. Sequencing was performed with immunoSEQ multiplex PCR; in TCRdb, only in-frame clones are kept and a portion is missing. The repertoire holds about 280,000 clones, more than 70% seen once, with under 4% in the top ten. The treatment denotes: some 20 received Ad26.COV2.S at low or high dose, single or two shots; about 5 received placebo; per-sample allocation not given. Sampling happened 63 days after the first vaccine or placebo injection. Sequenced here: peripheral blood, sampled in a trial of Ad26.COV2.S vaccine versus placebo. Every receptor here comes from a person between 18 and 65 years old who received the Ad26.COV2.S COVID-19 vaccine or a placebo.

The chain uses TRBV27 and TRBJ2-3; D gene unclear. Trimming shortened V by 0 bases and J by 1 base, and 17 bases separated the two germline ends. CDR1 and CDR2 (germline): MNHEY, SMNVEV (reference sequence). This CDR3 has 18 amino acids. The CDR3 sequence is CASSLSESLGFGTDTQYF. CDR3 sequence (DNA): TGTGCCAGCAGTTTATCGGAATCCTTAGGTTTCGGCACAGATACGCAGTATTTT.

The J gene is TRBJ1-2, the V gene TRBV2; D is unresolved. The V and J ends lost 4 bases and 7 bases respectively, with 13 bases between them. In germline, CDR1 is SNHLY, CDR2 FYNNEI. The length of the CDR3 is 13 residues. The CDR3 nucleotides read TGTGCCAGCAGTGGAAGCTATCCGGGTGGCTACACCTTC. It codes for CASSGSYPGGYTF. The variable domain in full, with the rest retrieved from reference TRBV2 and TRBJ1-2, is EPEVTQTPSHQVTQMGQEVILRCVPISNHLYFYWYRQILGQKVEFLVSFYNNEISEKSEIFDDQFSVERPDGSNFTLKIRSTKLEDSAMYFCASSGSYPGGYTFGSGTRLTVV.

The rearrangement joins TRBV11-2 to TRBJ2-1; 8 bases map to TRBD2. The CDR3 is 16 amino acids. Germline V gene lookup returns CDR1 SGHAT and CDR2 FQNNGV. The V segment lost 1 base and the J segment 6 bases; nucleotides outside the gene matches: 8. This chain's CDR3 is CASSLVFGTSPNEQFF. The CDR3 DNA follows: TGTGCCAGCAGCTTAGTATTCGGGACTAGTCCCAATGAGCAGTTCTTC.